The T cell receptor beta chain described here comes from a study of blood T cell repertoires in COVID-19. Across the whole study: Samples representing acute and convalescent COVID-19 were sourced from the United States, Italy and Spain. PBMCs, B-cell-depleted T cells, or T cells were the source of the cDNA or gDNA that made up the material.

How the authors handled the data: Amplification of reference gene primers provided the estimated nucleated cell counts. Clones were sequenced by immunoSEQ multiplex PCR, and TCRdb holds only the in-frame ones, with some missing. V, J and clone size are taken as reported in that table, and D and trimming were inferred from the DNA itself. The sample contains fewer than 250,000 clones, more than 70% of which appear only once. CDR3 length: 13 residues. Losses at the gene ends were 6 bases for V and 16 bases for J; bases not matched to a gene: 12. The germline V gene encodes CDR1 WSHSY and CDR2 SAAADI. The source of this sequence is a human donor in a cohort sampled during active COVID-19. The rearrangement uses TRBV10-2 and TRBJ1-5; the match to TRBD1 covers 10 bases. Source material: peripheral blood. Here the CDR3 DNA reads TGCGCCAGCAGCGTCACGTGGACAGGGGGGTGTCATTTT. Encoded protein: CASSVTWTGGCHF.